Presented here are 25 T cell receptor beta chains from one specimen sequenced in a study of T cell changes during pregnancy in multiple sclerosis. The method was immunoSEQ multiplex PCR; TCRdb's version includes in-frame clones alone and lacks a portion of them. The sample holds 65,000 to 85,000 clones; about nine tenths are singletons and the top ten take about 0.27%. The sample was CD4+ T cells from peripheral blood mononuclear cells, taken after pregnancy. The receptors here all came from a female donor with multiple sclerosis, enrolled in a pregnancy study.

The gene calls are TRBV6-1 and TRBJ2-7; perhaps TRBD1 as D (5 bases). V shed 3 bases and J shed 6 bases, with 21 bases lying between them. This CDR3 has 16 residues. CDR1 is MNHNS, CDR2 SASEGT, per germline. The DNA for the CDR3 is TGTGCCAGCAGTGACCCTGCAGGGTTTGGGGTGGGCGAGCAGTACTTC. Encoded protein: CASSDPAGFGVGEQYF.

This chain uses TRBV5-8 with TRBJ1-4, with D perhaps TRBD1 (6 bases). The CDR3 contains 16 residues. Trimming took off 2 bases at V and 3 bases at J, with 14 bases between the two ends. CDR1 SGHTS and CDR2 YDEGEE come from the germline V gene. In DNA, the CDR3 is TGTGCCAGCAGCTTTATGTGGGACACCGCTAATGAAAAACTGTTTTTT. It encodes CASSFMWDTANEKLFF.

This clone has a single count. CDR3 sequence reads: CASSFRGITSTDTQYF. CDR3 sequence (DNA): TGTGCCAGTAGTTTCCGGGGGATCACTAGCACAGATACGCAGTATTTT. The chain joins TRBV19 to TRBJ2-3, with a weak D call TRBD2 (6 bases). V lost 5 bases to trimming and J lost 0 bases, with 15 bases between them. Germline CDR1 is LNHDA and CDR2 is SQIVND (reference sequence). The CDR3 is 16 residues long.

This chain links TRBV18 with TRBJ2-2; 13 bases are a match to TRBD2. The CDR3 runs 16 residues. V dropped 3 bases and J dropped 8; count of bases not matched to a gene: 6. Germline CDR1 KGHSH, CDR2 LQKENI. The CDR3 nucleotides are TGTGCCAGCTCACCCTGGACTAGCGGGAGACCGGGGGAGCTGTTTTTT. It encodes CASSPWTSGRPGELFF.

The V and J genes are TRBV29-1 and TRBJ1-2, with D possibly TRBD1 on 5 matching bases. V lost 7 bases and J lost 8, with 8 bases in between. Germline-derived CDR1 and CDR2 are SQVTM and ANQGSEA. The CDR3 contains 9 residues. In nucleotides, the CDR3 is TGCAGCGCAGGGAACGGCTACACCTTC. Protein: CSAGNGYTF.

The CDR3 is CASRLSRTAAGYEQYF. CDR3 DNA sequence: TGTGCCAGCAGGCTGAGTCGGACTGCCGCGGGCTACGAGCAGTACTTC. This chain joins TRBV28 and TRBJ2-7; a weak D match, TRBD2 (5 bases). Germline CDR1 MDHEN, CDR2 SYDVKM. Trimming pared 6 bases from V and 3 bases from J, leaving 21 bases between. The CDR3 spans 16 residues.

This chain uses TRBV7-9 with TRBJ1-2; TRBD1 agrees at 8 bases. Germline values: CDR1 SEHNR, CDR2 FQNEAQ (reference sequence). The trim removed 9 bases at V and 4 bases at J, leaving 1 base unmatched. The CDR3 is 11 amino acids. The CDR3 nucleotides are TGTGCCAGTGGACAGGGCTATGGCTACACCTTC. Amino acid sequence: CASGQGYGYTF.

The table lists this clone with a few counts. V is TRBV30 and J is TRBJ1-1; D uncertain. Germline CDR1 GTSNPN, CDR2 SVGIG (reference sequence). The V end was cut by 5 bases, the J end by 5 bases, with 9 bases between. The CDR3 is made up of 11 amino acids. The CDR3 region has the DNA TGTGCCTGGGAAGAGGGTACTGAAGCTTTCTTT. Translated: CAWEEGTEAFF.

The V and J genes are TRBV10-3 and TRBJ2-7; D not certain. CDR3 length: 16 amino acids. V dropped 0 bases and J dropped 6 bases, with 18 bases sitting between them. From germline, CDR1 is ENHRY and CDR2 SYGVKD. CDR3 protein: CAISESRGGVLGEQYF. The CDR3 DNA sequence: TGTGCCATCAGTGAGTCGAGAGGTGGAGTCTTGGGCGAGCAGTACTTC.

V usage is TRBV25-1 and J usage is TRBJ2-2; D is unresolved. Germline loops: CDR1 MGHDK, CDR2 SYGVNS. Deletions cut 1 base from V and 0 bases from J, with 12 bases between. The CDR3 is made up of 17 amino acids. CDR3 nucleotides: TGTGCCAGCAGTGAATTGAACACATTCACGAACACCGGGGAGCTGTTTTTT. This encodes CASSELNTFTNTGELFF.

This chain connects TRBV19 to TRBJ1-3; D remains unclear. The CDR3 covers 13 residues. Trimming left V 7 bases short and J 4 bases short, with 11 bases between. The germline gives CDR1 LNHDA, CDR2 SQIVND (reference sequence). CDR3 DNA: TGTGCCAGTAAGAGTGGGCCCGGAAACACCATATATTTT. This gives the protein CASKSGPGNTIYF.

This clone was recorded only once. This rearrangement joins TRBV6-1 to TRBJ1-1; D perhaps matches TRBD1 (5 bases). The CDR3 is 13 amino acids. CDR1 and CDR2 (germline): MNHNS, SASEGT. V lost 4 bases and J 0 bases, leaving 6 bases between the germline ends. In nucleotides, the CDR3 is TGTGCCAGCAGTGCGACAGTGAACACTGAAGCTTTCTTT. Translation gives CASSATVNTEAFF.

J is TRBJ1-2 and V is TRBV21-1. TRBV21-1 is a pseudogene. The CDR3 has 13 amino acids. CDR3 amino acids: CASSREGGYGYTF. As DNA, the CDR3 is TGTGCCAGCAGCAGGGAGGGGGGCTATGGCTACACCTTC.

This clone is a singleton in its sample. The genes are TRBV2 and TRBJ1-4; D is possibly TRBD1 (5 bases). CDR1 is SNHLY and CDR2 is FYNNEI in the germline V gene. V was shortened by 0 bases and J by 8 bases, with 13 bases between the two germline ends. This CDR3 region has 15 residues. The CDR3 DNA reads TGTGCCAGCAGTGAAGCTAGAGGGGAGGCGGAAAAACTGTTTTTT. Encoded protein: CASSEARGEAEKLFF.

J is TRBJ1-2 and V is TRBV19, with 9 bases that match TRBD1. V dropped 5 bases and J dropped 4; count of bases not matched to a gene: 5. CDR1 and CDR2 from the germline V gene are LNHDA and SQIVND (reference sequence). CDR3 length: 14 amino acids. CDR3 DNA: TGTGCCAGTAGTTTCCGGGACAGGGCCTATGGCTACACCTTC. Translated: CASSFRDRAYGYTF.

The rearrangement joins TRBV18 to TRBJ1-3; 8 bases are shared with TRBD1. This CDR3 is built from 16 residues. In germline, CDR1 is KGHSH, CDR2 LQKENI. With 3 bases clipped from V and 1 base from J, the junction kept 5 bases outside the gene matches. The CDR3 bases are TGTGCCAGCTCACCTGGACAGGGAGGGTCTGGAAACACCATATATTTT. It is translated as CASSPGQGGSGNTIYF.

The V and J genes are TRBV14 and TRBJ2-5; 9 nucleotides line up with TRBD2. Unmatched junction bases numbered 11, after V lost 4 bases and J lost 5 bases. CDR1 is SGHDN, CDR2 FVKESK, per germline. The CDR3 totals 16 residues. CDR3: CASSRRTGLAEETQYF. The CDR3 nucleotides are TGTGCCAGCAGCCGACGAACGGGACTAGCAGAGGAGACCCAGTACTTC.

The chain carries TRBV2 and TRBJ2-5; 16 positions match TRBD2. V lost 6 bases, J lost 2 bases, and 6 bases stayed unmatched. Germline V gene sequence: CDR1 SNHLY, CDR2 FYNNEI. This CDR3 spans 17 amino acids. Here the CDR3 DNA reads TGTGCCAGCAGGGGACTAGCGGGAGGGCCGGGTCAAGAGACCCAGTACTTC. Translation gives CASRGLAGGPGQETQYF.

The chain recombines TRBV7-6 with TRBJ2-2; 15 bases are a match to TRBD2. CDR1 is SGHVS, CDR2 FNYEAQ, per germline. Germline trimming cut 2 bases from V and 2 bases from J; bases unmatched to any gene: 15. The CDR3 has 22 amino acids. The CDR3 loop is CASSLPRTSGRAPSFNTGELFF. The CDR3 DNA follows: TGTGCCAGCAGCTTACCCAGGACTAGCGGGAGGGCCCCCTCTTTTAACACCGGGGAGCTGTTTTTT.

The V gene is TRBV11-3, the J gene TRBJ1-1, with D tentatively TRBD1 (5 bases). The germline gives CDR1 SGHNT, CDR2 YENEEA. V lost 5 bases and J 0 bases, leaving 10 bases between the germline ends. CDR3 size: 14 residues. For the CDR3, the DNA is TGTGCCAGCAGCCCAGGGAGGATGAACACTGAAGCTTTCTTT. Protein sequence: CASSPGRMNTEAFF.

The rearrangement joins TRBV5-1 to TRBJ2-2; 7 nucleotides line up with TRBD1. V lost 2 bases to trimming and J lost 3 bases; unmatched junction nucleotides: 4. CDR3 size: 15 residues. Germline CDR1 reads SGHRS; CDR2 reads YFSETQ. DNA of the CDR3: TGCGCCAGCAGCTTAGGAGACAGGGACACCGGGGAGCTGTTTTTT. This translates into CASSLGDRDTGELFF.

The chain couples TRBV28 to TRBJ1-2, with unresolved D. This CDR3 is 15 amino acids long. The V gene lost 4 bases and the J gene lost 3 bases, with 15 bases spanning the gap. Germline V gene lookup returns CDR1 MDHEN and CDR2 SYDVKM. For the CDR3, the DNA is TGTGCCAGCAGTTCGGTCTCCGGGAGGGACTATGGCTACACCTTC. It translates to CASSSVSGRDYGYTF.

This chain joins TRBV19 and TRBJ2-2; TRBD1 matches at 7 bases. J lost 4 bases, V lost 5 bases, and 4 bases had no gene match. Germline assignment: CDR1 LNHDA and CDR2 SQIVND (reference sequence). The CDR3 is made up of 14 amino acids. CDR3: CASSGWTGTGELFF. The CDR3 DNA reads as TGTGCCAGTAGTGGCTGGACAGGCACCGGGGAGCTGTTTTTT.

The chain combines TRBV5-4 with TRBJ2-3; 9 bases fit TRBD1. V shed 0 bases, J shed 1 base, and the junction held 0 bases outside the gene matches. The CDR3 runs 15 residues. The germline gives CDR1 SGHNT, CDR2 YYREEE (reference sequence). The CDR3 sequence: CASSLDRGRTDTQYF. The CDR3 coding sequence is TGTGCCAGCAGCTTGGACAGGGGGCGCACAGATACGCAGTATTTT.

The chain joins TRBV10-3 to TRBJ2-7, with a possible D match to TRBD1 (7 bases). Trimming took 5 bases from V and 0 from J, leaving 11 bases between them. Germline-derived CDR1 and CDR2 are ENHRY and SYGVKD. This CDR3 comprises 14 residues. This chain's CDR3 is CAISMRDSSYEQYF. For the CDR3, the DNA is TGTGCCATCAGTATGCGGGACAGCTCCTACGAGCAGTACTTC.